One sample yielded the 8 T cell receptor beta chains listed below, sequenced in a study of shared clonotypes between healthy human individuals. Selected positively for CCR7 and CD45RO-negative, naive CD8 cells excluded terminally differentiated effector memory CD45RA+ cells. Method: immunoSEQ multiplex PCR; TCRdb's copy keeps in-frame clones and lacks some. This table has about 2.1 million clones, just under 95% appearing once. The sequenced sample consisted of naive CD8+ T cells from PBMCs. The receptors stem from a man between 18 and 29 years old in good health. Some clones in this sample may be carry-over from other donors' samples.

DNA for the CDR3: TGTGCCAGCAGCCACGGCGGGACCGGGGAGCTGTTTTTT. Protein: CASSHGGTGELFF. This sequence joins TRBV7-6 and TRBJ2-2; tentatively, D is TRBD2 (5 bases). Deletions cut 5 bases from V and 5 bases from J, with 9 bases between. The CDR3 contains 13 residues. Germline V gene data show CDR1 as SGHVS and CDR2 as FNYEAQ.

The chain couples TRBV27 to TRBJ1-2, with 8 bases lining up with TRBD1. CDR1 is MNHEY and CDR2 is SMNVEV in the germline V gene (reference sequence). CDR3 length: 15 residues. The ends lost 6 bases at V and 1 base at J; junction bases unmatched: 7. Here the CDR3 reads CASRPTGAYNYGYTF. CDR3 DNA: TGTGCCAGCAGGCCGACAGGGGCATATAACTATGGCTACACCTTC.

The chain combines TRBV7-9 with TRBJ2-1; 12 bases match TRBD2. Per the germline V gene, CDR1 is SEHNR and CDR2 is FQNEAQ (reference sequence). CDR3 length: 17 residues. The V segment lost 7 bases and the J segment 6 bases; nucleotides outside the gene matches: 13. CDR3 sequence (DNA): TGTGCCAGCATCCAAGGCGGGGCTAGCGGGAGGGCCAATGAGCAGTTCTTC. This sequence encodes CASIQGGASGRANEQFF.

This clone has a single count. J is TRBJ2-7 and V is TRBV25-1, with a weak D call TRBD2 (5 bases). Germline V lookup: CDR1 MGHDK, CDR2 SYGVNS. V was shortened by 6 bases and J by 4 bases, with 16 bases between the two germline ends. The CDR3 runs to 14 residues. The CDR3 is CASSDTLTGYEQYF. Written as DNA, the CDR3 is TGTGCCAGCAGCGACACCCTTACGGGGTACGAGCAGTACTTC.

This chain uses TRBV5-5 with TRBJ2-7; D is undetermined. This CDR3 is built from 13 residues. The germline gives CDR1 SGHKS, CDR2 YYEKEE (reference sequence). V dropped 0 bases and J dropped 3 bases, with 7 bases sitting between them. The CDR3 protein is CASSLATNYEQYF. The CDR3 DNA reads TGTGCCAGCAGCTTGGCTACCAACTACGAGCAGTACTTC.

The V and J genes are TRBV5-6 and TRBJ2-1, with D tentatively TRBD1 (6 bases). This CDR3 spans 13 amino acids. Germline V lookup: CDR1 SGHDT, CDR2 YYEEEE. Trimming left V 5 bases short and J 5 bases short, with 11 bases between. The CDR3 nucleotides read TGTGCCAGCAGTCCTCAGGGGAACAATGAGCAGTTCTTC. It encodes CASSPQGNNEQFF.

The chain carries TRBV13 and TRBJ2-1; TRBD2 might be the D (6 bases). Looked up from germline, CDR1 is PRHDT and CDR2 is FYEKMQ (reference sequence). Trimming took 5 bases from V and 7 from J, leaving 18 bases between them. CDR3 size: 15 residues. The CDR3 loop reads CASSPGAAGPNEQFF. The CDR3 DNA sequence: TGTGCCAGCAGCCCCGGAGCAGCGGGCCCGAATGAGCAGTTCTTC.

This clone has only one observation. The chain is built from TRBV5-1 and TRBJ2-7; 8 bases agree with TRBD2. The trim removed 3 bases at V and 3 bases at J, leaving 11 bases unmatched. The germline gives CDR1 SGHRS, CDR2 YFSETQ. CDR3 length: 16 amino acids. The CDR3 DNA follows: TGCGCCAGCAGCTCGGAAGGAGCGGGAGTAGGCTACGAGCAGTACTTC. Translating gives CASSSEGAGVGYEQYF. The full variable domain, its missing parts supplied by reference TRBV5-1 and TRBJ2-7, is KAGVTQTPRYLIKTRGQQVTLSCSPISGHRSVSWYQQTPGQGLQFLFEYFSETQRNKGNFPGRFSGRQFSNSRSEMNVSTLELGDSALYLCASSSEGAGVGYEQYFGPGTRLTVT.